The entry that follows covers one T cell receptor beta chain sequence. There are 15 residues in the CDR3. The V segment lost 3 bases and the J segment 5 bases; nucleotides outside the gene matches: 6. CDR1 and CDR2 from the germline V gene are LGHDT and YNNKEL (reference sequence). The record originates from a study of blood T cell repertoires in COVID-19. At the level of the study: The United States, Italy and Spain were the sources of the acute and convalescent COVID-19 samples. From T cells, B-cell-depleted T cells, or PBMCs came the material, which was cDNA or gDNA.

Study processing details: Amplifying reference gene primers gave estimates of nucleated cell counts. Sequencing was performed with immunoSEQ multiplex PCR; in TCRdb, only in-frame clones are kept and a portion is missing. V, J and clone size are those of that table, while D and trimming were read from the DNA. The sample records 130,000 or so clones, about 83% being singletons. V gene TRBV3-1 (or the pseudogene TRBV3-2) combines with J gene TRBJ1-2; TRBD1 agrees at 10 bases. Sequenced input: peripheral blood. The sequence derives from a woman aged 50 to 60 with acute or convalescent COVID-19. CDR3 DNA: TGTGCCAGCAGCCAGAAGACAGGGGGCATATATGGCTACACCTTC. Translated, it gives CASSQKTGGIYGYTF.